This entry lists 23 T cell receptor beta chains sequenced from one sample in a study of TIL therapy for anti-PD-1-resistant metastatic lung cancer. Time point meaning: pre-treatment sample, taken before nivolumab and TIL therapy. Most excised metastases sampled were pleural nodules or supraclavicular lymph nodes. The immunoSEQ assay was v3. Some clones are missing from TCRdb's copy, which holds only in-frame ones; the method was immunoSEQ multiplex PCR. The sample yields tens of thousands of clones, about two thirds seen once. The input for sequencing was tumor tissue, taken at baseline. These receptors originate from a person between 30 and 79 years old with non-small cell lung cancer.

The J gene is TRBJ1-1, the V gene TRBV7-9; D is possibly TRBD1 (6 bases). In germline, CDR1 is SEHNR, CDR2 FQNEAQ (reference sequence). The CDR3 extends over 15 amino acids. Trimming cost V 3 bases and J 6 bases, with 17 bases left between them. CDR3 region: CASSFPGGPRAEAFF. The CDR3 DNA is TGTGCCAGCAGCTTCCCCGGGGGGCCGCGGGCTGAAGCTTTCTTT.

This chain links TRBV13 with TRBJ2-7; D possibly corresponds to TRBD1 (6 bases). Trimming left V 8 bases short and J 3 bases short, with 17 bases between. The CDR3 extends over 14 amino acids. Germline loops: CDR1 PRHDT, CDR2 FYEKMQ (reference sequence). CDR3 nucleotide sequence: TGTGCCAGCCCTTCCCGAGGGGGAAGCTACGAGCAGTACTTC. This encodes CASPSRGGSYEQYF.

This clone was counted only a few times. J is TRBJ1-6 and V is TRBV2, with D possibly being TRBD1 (5 bases). Germline assignment: CDR1 SNHLY and CDR2 FYNNEI. Trimming removed 3 bases from V and 9 bases from J, with 15 bases in between. CDR3 length: 15 amino acids. Written as DNA, the CDR3 is TGTGCCAGCAGTGACCTGCCAGGGTATGGTTCACCCCTCCACTTT. Its translation: CASSDLPGYGSPLHF.

This clone was seen once. The chain recombines TRBV6-5 with TRBJ1-1, with 9 nucleotides matching TRBD1. V gave up 5 bases and J gave up 1 base; unmatched junction bases: 2. The CDR3 runs 14 residues. The germline CDR1 and CDR2 sequences are MNHEY and SVGAGI. The CDR3 reads CASSGTGRNTEAFF. The DNA of the CDR3 is TGTGCCAGCAGTGGGACAGGGCGGAACACTGAAGCTTTCTTT.

In this sample, this clone turned up a few times. This chain links TRBV7-3 with TRBJ2-5; possible D gene TRBD2, 6 bases. V lost 4 bases and J lost 0, with 21 bases in between. The CDR3 loop spans 18 amino acids. Germline CDR1 SGHTA, CDR2 FQGTGA. Written as DNA, the CDR3 is TGTGCCAGCAGCTCCCCGCGACGCGGGGAAGAGTACCAAGAGACCCAGTACTTC. Protein sequence: CASSSPRRGEEYQETQYF.

Only a few counts were recorded for this clone. The chain carries TRBV30 and TRBJ1-5, with D hard to call. The CDR3 totals 14 residues. V was pared by 1 base and J by 5 bases, with 12 bases between. Germline V lookup: CDR1 GTSNPN, CDR2 SVGIG (reference sequence). Here the CDR3 reads CAWSDGPGYQPQHF. In nucleotides, the CDR3 is TGTGCCTGGAGTGACGGGCCAGGTTATCAGCCCCAGCATTTT. Full variable domain (missing parts from reference TRBV30 and TRBJ1-5): SQTIHQWPATLVQPVGSPLSLECTVEGTSNPNLYWYRQAAGRGLQLLFYSVGIGQISSEVPQNLSASRPQDRQFILSSKKLLLSDSGFYLCAWSDGPGYQPQHFGDGTRLSIL.

J is TRBJ1-5 and V is TRBV6-6; D is unclear. Trimming pared 2 bases from V and 2 bases from J, leaving 4 bases between. This CDR3 spans 13 amino acids. Germline values: CDR1 MNHNY, CDR2 SVGAGI (reference sequence). CDR3 loop: CASSYTGNQPQHF. CDR3 nucleotides: TGTGCCAGCAGTTACACGGGCAATCAGCCCCAGCATTTT.

The chain carries TRBV6-6 and TRBJ2-2, with D perhaps TRBD1 or TRBD2 (5 bases each). Germline V gene data show CDR1 as MNHNY and CDR2 as SVGAGI (reference sequence). With 2 bases removed from V and 6 bases from J, the gap between germline ends came to 10 bases. The CDR3 length is 14 residues. The CDR3 bases are TGTGCCAGCAGTTACGTGAGGGGAGCCGGGGAGCTGTTTTTT. Amino acids: CASSYVRGAGELFF.

The chain has TRBV13 and TRBJ1-3, with D uncertain. Germline V gene lookup returns CDR1 PRHDT and CDR2 FYEKMQ (reference sequence). This CDR3 is 11 amino acids long. Trimming removed 2 bases from V and 10 bases from J, with 6 bases in between. The CDR3 region has the DNA TGTGCCAGCAGCTTAATCGGGACCATATATTTT. This translates into CASSLIGTIYF. The full variable domain, rest sourced from reference TRBV13 and TRBJ1-3, is AAGVIQSPRHLIKEKRETATLKCYPIPRHDTVYWYQQGPGQDPQFLISFYEKMQSDKGSIPDRFSAQQFSDYHSELNMSSLELGDSALYFCASSLIGTIYFGEGSWLTVV.

The CDR3 protein is CASSLGTGGYEQYF. In DNA, the CDR3 is TGCGCCAGCAGCTTGGGGACAGGGGGCTACGAGCAGTACTTC. V usage is TRBV5-1 and J usage is TRBJ2-5, with 10 bases matching TRBD1. The J call is in doubt because the DNA end fits TRBJ2-7 better. CDR3 size: 14 residues. Germline assignment: CDR1 SGHRS and CDR2 YFSETQ.

V is TRBV7-2 and J is TRBJ2-7, with TRBD2 matching 14 bases. Germline loops: CDR1 SGHTA, CDR2 FQGNSA. The length of the CDR3 is 17 residues. The trim removed 4 bases at V and 0 bases at J, leaving 5 bases unmatched. CDR3 loop: CASSWTSGGSFSYEQYF. DNA of the CDR3: TGTGCCAGCAGCTGGACTAGCGGGGGGTCTTTCTCCTACGAGCAGTACTTC.

The chain is built from TRBV30 and TRBJ2-3; 7 bases fit TRBD2. V gave up 3 bases and J gave up 4 bases; unmatched junction bases: 10. CDR1 GTSNPN and CDR2 SVGIG come from the germline V gene (reference sequence). The CDR3 has 15 amino acids. The CDR3 loop reads CAWSRGLEKADTQYF. The CDR3 DNA reads as TGTGCCTGGAGCCGAGGACTAGAAAAGGCAGATACGCAGTATTTT. The full variable domain, in which reference TRBV30 and TRBJ2-3 provide the parts outside the CDR3, is SQTIHQWPATLVQPVGSPLSLECTVEGTSNPNLYWYRQAAGRGLQLLFYSVGIGQISSEVPQNLSASRPQDRQFILSSKKLLLSDSGFYLCAWSRGLEKADTQYFGPGTRLTVL.

The chain carries TRBV19 and TRBJ1-1; D call uncertain. Germline loops: CDR1 LNHDA, CDR2 SQIVND (reference sequence). Trimming removed 5 bases at V and 0 bases at J, with 10 bases between. The CDR3 loop spans 14 amino acids. CDR3 region: CASSASGMNTEAFF. The CDR3 DNA reads as TGTGCCAGTAGTGCCTCGGGGATGAACACTGAAGCTTTCTTT.

The rearrangement links TRBV4-3 to TRBJ2-4, with unresolved D. The CDR3 is 14 amino acids. V lost 5 bases and J 5 bases, leaving 13 bases between the germline ends. Germline V lookup: CDR1 LGHNA, CDR2 YSLEER. CDR3 DNA: TGCGCCAGCAGCAACGGGCTAGGAGAAAACATTCAGTACTTC. Its protein product is CASSNGLGENIQYF.

The rearrangement joins TRBV5-1 to TRBJ2-7; 12 bases line up with TRBD2. The CDR3 has 18 residues. V dropped 0 bases and J dropped 5; count of bases not matched to a gene: 12. Germline CDR1 is SGHRS and CDR2 is YFSETQ. CDR3 loop: CASSLAPLAGGPSHEQYF. In DNA, the CDR3 is TGCGCCAGCAGCTTGGCCCCGCTAGCGGGGGGGCCCTCACACGAGCAGTACTTC.

The V call is TRBV19, the J call TRBJ1-1; D uncertain. Trimming cost V 5 bases and J 7 bases, with 11 bases left between them. CDR1 is LNHDA, CDR2 SQIVND, per germline (reference sequence). This CDR3 comprises 12 residues. CDR3 sequence reads: CASSSNFYEAFF. Written as DNA, the CDR3 is TGTGCCAGTAGTTCTAATTTTTATGAAGCTTTCTTT.

V and J are TRBV11-3 and TRBJ1-2; no clear D gene. The CDR3 loop spans 15 amino acids. V dropped 5 bases and J dropped 8 bases, with 21 bases sitting between them. CDR1 and CDR2 (germline): SGHNT, YENEEA. In DNA form, the CDR3 reads TGTGCCAGCAGCGGCGACAACTTTAAAAGGGCCGGCTACACCTTC. Protein: CASSGDNFKRAGYTF.

V usage is TRBV15 and J usage is TRBJ1-2; unclear D gene. The CDR3 is 13 amino acids. V shed 3 bases and J shed 4 bases, with 9 bases lying between them. Germline CDR1 is LNHNV and CDR2 is YYDKDF (reference sequence). The CDR3 DNA reads TGTGCCACCAGCAGGCGGGTTCCCTATGGCTACACCTTC. Protein sequence: CATSRRVPYGYTF.

The chain couples TRBV30 to TRBJ2-2; 10 bases fit TRBD2. This CDR3 spans 18 amino acids. Germline V gene sequence: CDR1 GTSNPN, CDR2 SVGIG (reference sequence). With V trimmed by 3 bases and J by 2 bases, 12 bases remained unmatched. CDR3 nucleotides: TGTGCCTGGAGGATGAATAGCGGGGGGACAACAAACACCGGGGAGCTGTTTTTT. This encodes CAWRMNSGGTTNTGELFF.

The chain has TRBV11-2 and TRBJ2-1; D is ambiguous. The germline V gene has CDR1 SGHAT and CDR2 FQNNGV. Trimming pared 5 bases from V and 2 bases from J, leaving 16 bases between. This CDR3 spans 16 amino acids. CDR3 protein: CASSQAALRPYNEQFF. The CDR3 DNA follows: TGTGCCAGCAGCCAGGCCGCCCTACGCCCCTACAATGAGCAGTTCTTC.

This clone appeared a few times. The CDR3 coding sequence is TGTGCCAGTAGCGACAGGGGTGACTATGGCTACACCTTC. As protein: CASSDRGDYGYTF. The chain links TRBV19 to TRBJ1-2; 8 bases are a match to TRBD1. The CDR3 runs to 13 residues. With V trimmed by 6 bases and J by 3 bases, 3 bases remained unmatched. Germline V CDR1 and CDR2: LNHDA, SQIVND (reference sequence).

J is TRBJ1-6 and V is TRBV7-2; D remains unclear. V lost 0 bases to trimming and J lost 8 bases, with 8 bases between them. Germline V gene data show CDR1 as SGHTA and CDR2 as FQGNSA. The CDR3 is 14 amino acids. CDR3: CASSLAIWDSPLHF. As DNA, the CDR3 is TGTGCCAGCAGCTTAGCGATTTGGGATTCACCCCTCCACTTT.

The count of this clone is one. The CDR3 DNA reads TGTGCCAGCAGTGAAGGCAACTATGGCTACACCTTC. It is translated as CASSEGNYGYTF. This sequence joins TRBV6-5 and TRBJ1-2, with D unclear. CDR1 MNHEY and CDR2 SVGAGI come from the germline V gene. This CDR3 has 12 residues. V lost 5 bases, J lost 2 bases, and 6 bases lay in between.